This T cell receptor beta chain was identified during a study of shared clonotypes between healthy human individuals. Study-level points and caveats: The study found about 5% of naive CD4 clonotypes shared across a handful of donors. Sequencing depth was expected to affect clonotype sharing among donors. All-four-donor shared clonotypes had higher generation probabilities than non-shared clonotypes did.

CD4+ cell separation produced CD45RA+ naive and CD45RA-negative memory subsets. This table comes from immunoSEQ multiplex PCR, and its TCRdb copy is limited to in-frame clones, with some not included. The table has fewer than 2.5 million clones, approximately 93% seen once. Germline CDR1 is MNHEY and CDR2 is SVGAGI. The CDR3 has 12 amino acids. The ends were cut back, 5 bases at V and 4 bases at J, with 8 bases in the middle. With respect to this clone: The antigen remains undetermined.

Sequencing used naive CD4+ T cells from PBMCs. Subset here: CD45RA+ positively selected. This chain joins TRBV6-5 and TRBJ1-2; D is undetermined. The source of this sequence is a man aged 18 to 30 in good health. Some clones in this sample may be carry-over from other donors' samples. CDR3 protein: CASSTGGYGYTF. In nucleotides, the CDR3 is TGTGCCAGCAGTACGGGCGGCTATGGCTACACCTTC.